One TCR beta chain is described in this entry. TCRdb's copy holds only in-frame clones and misses some; the assay was immunoSEQ multiplex PCR. The table shows roughly 260,000 clones, with about nine tenths occurring only once. This specimen belongs to a study of blood T cell repertoires in COVID-19. Study-level background: Donors in the United States, Italy and Spain gave samples during acute or convalescent COVID-19.

The germline CDR1 and CDR2 sequences are LNHDA and SQIVND (reference sequence). Deletions cut 10 bases from V and 10 bases from J, with 23 bases between. This CDR3 region has 15 residues. The sample was peripheral blood. V gene TRBV19 combines with J gene TRBJ1-6; maybe TRBD1 (5 bases). This TCR was sampled from a woman aged 35 to 49 with acute or convalescent COVID-19. The CDR3 loop reads CATKDTFVGESPLHF. The CDR3 DNA reads as TGTGCCACGAAGGACACTTTCGTGGGTGAATCACCCCTCCACTTT.